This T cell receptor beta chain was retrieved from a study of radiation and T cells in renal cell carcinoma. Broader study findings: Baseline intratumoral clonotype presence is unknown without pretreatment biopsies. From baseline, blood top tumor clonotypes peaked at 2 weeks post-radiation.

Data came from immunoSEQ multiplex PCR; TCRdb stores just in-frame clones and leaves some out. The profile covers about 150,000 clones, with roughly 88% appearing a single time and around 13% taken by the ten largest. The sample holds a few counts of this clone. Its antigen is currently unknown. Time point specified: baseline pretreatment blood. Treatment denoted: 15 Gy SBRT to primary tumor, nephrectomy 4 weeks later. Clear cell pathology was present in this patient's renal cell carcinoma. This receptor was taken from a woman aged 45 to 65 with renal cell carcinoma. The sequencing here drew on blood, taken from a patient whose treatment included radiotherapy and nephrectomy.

CDR3 amino acids: CASSVGGGRETQYF. The CDR3 coding sequence is TGTGCCAGCAGTGTAGGGGGCGGTAGGGAGACCCAGTACTTC. V is TRBV6-1 and J is TRBJ2-5; 7 bases fit TRBD1. This CDR3 contains 14 residues. Germline CDR1 reads MNHNS; CDR2 reads SASEGT. The junction had 7 bases not matched to a gene; V was cut back by 4 bases and J by 5 bases.